Listed here are 18 T cell receptor beta chains from one sample, sequenced in a study of long-term antiretroviral therapy in people with HIV. Run at survey level, the immunoSEQ assay was version v3.0. This table comes from immunoSEQ multiplex PCR, and its TCRdb copy is limited to in-frame clones, with some not included. This sample has fewer than 40,000 clones, with around 88% found just once. The sequencing used unsorted PBMCs, collected just before starting antiretroviral therapy. These TCRs come from a woman aged 18-29 years with HIV.

The V and J genes are TRBV5-8 and TRBJ2-5, with 7 bases matching TRBD2. This CDR3 region has 15 residues. The J segment lost 5 bases and the V segment lost 0 bases, leaving 7 bases of the junction unmatched. Germline CDR1 reads SGHTS; CDR2 reads YDEGEE. The CDR3 region is CASSLAGGRAETQYF. The CDR3 bases are TGTGCCAGCAGCTTGGCCGGTGGGAGGGCGGAGACCCAGTACTTC.

The chain couples TRBV11-2 to TRBJ1-1; D possibly corresponds to TRBD1 (5 bases). The CDR3 has 14 amino acids. The V end was cut by 6 bases, the J end by 4 bases, with 15 bases between. Germline V gene sequence: CDR1 SGHAT, CDR2 FQNNGV. CDR3 amino acids: CASRRGVPSTEAFF. The CDR3 region has the DNA TGTGCCAGCAGACGAGGGGTTCCGAGCACTGAAGCTTTCTTT. The whole variable domain, remainder taken from reference TRBV11-2 and TRBJ1-1, is EAGVAQSPRYKIIEKRQSVAFWCNPISGHATLYWYQQILGQGPKLLIQFQNNGVVDDSQLPKDRFSAERLKGVDSTLKIQPAKLEDSAVYLCASRRGVPSTEAFFGQGTRLTVV.

This clone was seen only a few times. This chain uses TRBV19 with TRBJ1-5; D remains unclear. The CDR3 is made up of 13 amino acids. V was shortened by 1 base and J by 6 bases, with 7 bases between the two germline ends. CDR1 and CDR2 (germline): LNHDA, SQIVND (reference sequence). The CDR3 is CASSIGGSQPQHF. The CDR3, as DNA: TGTGCCAGTAGTATAGGGGGTAGTCAGCCCCAGCATTTT.

The CDR3 sequence: CASSLGGGPYEQYF. The CDR3 DNA is TGTGCCAGCAGCTTGGGAGGGGGCCCCTACGAGCAGTACTTC. This sequence joins TRBV5-4 and TRBJ2-7; TRBD1 matches at 7 bases. Germline CDR1 reads SGHNT; CDR2 reads YYREEE (reference sequence). This CDR3 is built from 14 residues. Germline trimming cut 0 bases from V and 2 bases from J; bases unmatched to any gene: 2.

The chain links TRBV11-2 to TRBJ1-4, with D unresolved. Trimming removed 5 bases at V and 0 bases at J, with 19 bases between. Per germline, CDR1 SGHAT and CDR2 FQNNGV. This CDR3 has 18 amino acids. The CDR3 DNA reads as TGTGCCAGCAGCCTACAAGGTTGGCACCGAACAACTAATGAAAAACTGTTTTTT. It specifies CASSLQGWHRTTNEKLFF. The full variable domain, with the rest looked up from reference TRBV11-2 and TRBJ1-4, is EAGVAQSPRYKIIEKRQSVAFWCNPISGHATLYWYQQILGQGPKLLIQFQNNGVVDDSQLPKDRFSAERLKGVDSTLKIQPAKLEDSAVYLCASSLQGWHRTTNEKLFFGSGTQLSVL.

This clone was counted between two and nine times. The rearrangement uses TRBV13 and TRBJ2-3, with D perhaps being TRBD1 or TRBD2 (5 bases each). Germline assignment: CDR1 PRHDT and CDR2 FYEKMQ (reference sequence). V was clipped by 8 bases and J by 7 bases, with 22 bases between them. The CDR3 extends over 15 amino acids. This CDR3 is CASGPWGRELHTQYF. The CDR3 coding sequence is TGTGCCAGCGGACCCTGGGGCAGGGAGCTACATACGCAGTATTTT.

The table lists this clone with a count of one. V gene TRBV19 combines with J gene TRBJ2-6; D may correspond to TRBD1 or TRBD2 (5 bases each). Germline V gene sequence: CDR1 LNHDA, CDR2 SQIVND (reference sequence). Trimming took 6 bases from V and 2 from J, leaving 23 bases between them. The CDR3 consists of 19 residues. The CDR3 loop reads CASRLRTGRAVTGANVLTF. The DNA for the CDR3 is TGTGCCAGTAGACTGAGGACGGGACGGGCTGTTACTGGGGCCAACGTCCTGACTTTC.

V is TRBV5-1 and J is TRBJ2-3, with D possibly TRBD1 on 6 matching bases. The CDR3 totals 15 residues. V lost 7 bases and J lost 0, with 15 bases in between. CDR1 and CDR2 from the germline V gene are SGHRS and YFSETQ. CDR3 loop: CASLEERGSTDTQYF. CDR3 DNA: TGCGCCAGCCTCGAGGAGAGGGGGAGCACAGATACGCAGTATTTT.

This clone has only a few counts. V gene TRBV10-1 combines with J gene TRBJ1-1, with D hard to call. Looked up from germline, CDR1 is WNHNN and CDR2 is SYGVQD (reference sequence). Trimming took 6 bases from V and 5 from J, leaving 13 bases between them. This CDR3 is built from 13 residues. CDR3 coding DNA: TGCGCCAGCAGCCCCGGACCTGGAACTGAAGCTTTCTTT. Amino acids: CASSPGPGTEAFF.

This chain connects TRBV7-9 to TRBJ2-7; 7 bases line up with TRBD2. This CDR3 spans 17 amino acids. The V gene's germline CDR1 is SEHNR and CDR2 FQNEAQ (reference sequence). The V segment lost 1 base and the J segment 3 bases; nucleotides outside the gene matches: 12. The CDR3 region is CASSLGAGVGGYYEQYF. CDR3 DNA sequence: TGTGCCAGCAGCTTAGGGGCGGGAGTGGGCGGATACTACGAGCAGTACTTC. Filled out from reference TRBV7-9 and TRBJ2-7, the complete variable domain reads DTGVSQNPRHKITKRGQNVTFRCDPISEHNRLYWYRQTLGQGPEFLTYFQNEAQLEKSRLLSDRFSAERPKGSFSTLEIQRTEQGDSAMYLCASSLGAGVGGYYEQYFGPGTRLTVT.

The chain joins TRBV27 to TRBJ2-7, with TRBD2 identical over 7 bases. Trimming took 2 bases from V and 5 from J; bases not matched to a gene: 12. CDR1 and CDR2 (germline): MNHEY, SMNVEV (reference sequence). CDR3 length equals 16 residues. Here the CDR3 reads CASSLLPRTSVHEQYF. In nucleotides, the CDR3 is TGTGCCAGCAGTTTACTACCCCGGACTAGTGTCCACGAGCAGTACTTC.

The chain joins TRBV11-2 to TRBJ2-1, with 11 nucleotides matching TRBD2. Germline V lookup: CDR1 SGHAT, CDR2 FQNNGV. There are 16 residues in the CDR3. Losses at the gene ends were 6 bases for V and 5 bases for J; bases not matched to a gene: 9. The CDR3 DNA sequence: TGTGCCAGCAGGCCATCGACTAGCGGGAACCACAATGAGCAGTTCTTC. Amino acid sequence: CASRPSTSGNHNEQFF.

This clone has only a few counts. The chain joins TRBV5-1 to TRBJ1-2, with D hard to call. The CDR3 sequence is 16 residues long. The V and J ends lost 4 bases and 7 bases respectively, with 23 bases between them. Looked up from germline, CDR1 is SGHRS and CDR2 is YFSETQ. CDR3: CASSPQIGSRSAGYTF. The CDR3 coding sequence is TGCGCCAGCAGCCCCCAGATTGGGAGCCGTTCGGCTGGCTACACCTTC.

The CDR3 is CASSLNRPGGFSGNTIYF. In DNA form, the CDR3 reads TGTGCCAGCAGTTTAAACCGACCCGGCGGATTCTCTGGAAACACCATATATTTT. J is TRBJ1-3 and V is TRBV28; D call uncertain. The CDR3 is 18 residues long. The V and J ends lost 2 bases and 0 bases respectively, with 17 bases between them. Germline-derived CDR1 and CDR2 are MDHEN and SYDVKM.

The V and J genes are TRBV5-1 and TRBJ2-7; 11 nucleotides align to TRBD2. The V gene's germline CDR1 is SGHRS and CDR2 YFSETQ. Trimming removed 0 bases from V and 2 bases from J; junction bases left unmatched: 7. The CDR3 loop spans 17 amino acids. The chain's CDR3 is CASSLGLAGGPTYEQYF. CDR3 DNA: TGCGCCAGCAGCTTGGGGCTAGCGGGAGGACCGACCTACGAGCAGTACTTC.

The genes are TRBV19 and TRBJ2-1; weak D call: TRBD1 (5 bases). CDR1 and CDR2 from the germline V gene are LNHDA and SQIVND (reference sequence). Deletions cut 7 bases from V and 12 bases from J, with 13 bases between. The CDR3 runs to 11 residues. The CDR3, as DNA: TGTGCCAGTACCCGAGGTCAGGGGCAGTTCTTC. Protein: CASTRGQGQFF.

This clone was recorded only once. The chain is built from TRBV9 and TRBJ2-3, with 11 bases matching TRBD2. The trim removed 0 bases at V and 2 bases at J, leaving 11 bases unmatched. The CDR3 has 19 amino acids. Germline V gene sequence: CDR1 SGDLS, CDR2 YYNGEE. The CDR3 nucleotides are TGTGCCAGCAGCGTAGTCCCCAGAACTAGCGGGGGAGCCACAGATACGCAGTATTTT. It is translated as CASSVVPRTSGGATDTQYF.

The chain combines TRBV7-9 with TRBJ2-7, with 8 bases identical to TRBD1. Germline V CDR1 and CDR2: SEHNR, FQNEAQ (reference sequence). J lost 0 bases, V lost 4 bases, and 5 bases had no gene match. The CDR3 runs to 15 residues. For the CDR3, the DNA is TGTGCCAGCAGCTCCCAGGGGGCATCCTCCTACGAGCAGTACTTC. The encoded protein is CASSSQGASSYEQYF. Filled out from reference TRBV7-9 and TRBJ2-7, the complete variable domain reads DTGVSQNPRHKITKRGQNVTFRCDPISEHNRLYWYRQTLGQGPEFLTYFQNEAQLEKSRLLSDRFSAERPKGSFSTLEIQRTEQGDSAMYLCASSSQGASSYEQYFGPGTRLTVT.